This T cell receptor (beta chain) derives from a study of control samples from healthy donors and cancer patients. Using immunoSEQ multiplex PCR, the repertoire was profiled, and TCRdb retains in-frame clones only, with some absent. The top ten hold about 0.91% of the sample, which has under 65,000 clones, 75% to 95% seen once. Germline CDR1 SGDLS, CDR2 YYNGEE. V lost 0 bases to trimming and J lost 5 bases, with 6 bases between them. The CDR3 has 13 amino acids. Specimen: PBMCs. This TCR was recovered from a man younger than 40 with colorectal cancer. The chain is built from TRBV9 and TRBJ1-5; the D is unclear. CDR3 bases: TGTGCCAGCAGCGTAGAACCCGATCAGCCCCAGCATTTT. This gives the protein CASSVEPDQPQHF.